The sequence of this T cell receptor (beta chain) was determined in a study of response to subunit inactivated influenza vaccine. A single record per CDR3 protein comes from TCRdb applying MiXCR to the RT-PCR reads. This sample yields 450,000 to 550,000 distinct CDR3 sequences, of which roughly 27% are seen a single time; 1.5% to 2% belongs to the top ten. Germline lookup yields CDR1 ENHRY and CDR2 SYGVKD. This CDR3 spans 16 amino acids. Trimming took 2 bases from V and 3 from J, leaving 16 bases between them. V and J are TRBV10-3 and TRBJ1-2; D uncertain. The specimen was CD4+ T cells sorted from PBMCs, collected more than 4 days after vaccination. This sequence originates from a man aged 50 or older who received an inactivated influenza vaccine. The CDR3 reads CAISEMGRSDYYGYTF. In DNA form, the CDR3 reads TGTGCCATCAGTGAGATGGGGAGAAGCGATTACTATGGCTACACCTTC.